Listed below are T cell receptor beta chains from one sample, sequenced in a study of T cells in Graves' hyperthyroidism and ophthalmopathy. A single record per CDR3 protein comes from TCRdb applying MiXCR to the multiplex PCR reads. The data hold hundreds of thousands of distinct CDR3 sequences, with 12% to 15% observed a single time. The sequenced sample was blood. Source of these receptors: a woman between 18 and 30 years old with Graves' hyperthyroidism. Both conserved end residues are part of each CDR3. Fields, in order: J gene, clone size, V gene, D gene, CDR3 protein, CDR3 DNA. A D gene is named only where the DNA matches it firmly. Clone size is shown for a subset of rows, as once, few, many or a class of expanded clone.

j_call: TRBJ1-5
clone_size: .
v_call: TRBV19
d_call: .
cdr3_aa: CASTRGLEVSNQPQHF
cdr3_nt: TGTGCCAGTACCCGGGGGCTTGAAGTGAGCAATCAGCCCCAGCATTTT

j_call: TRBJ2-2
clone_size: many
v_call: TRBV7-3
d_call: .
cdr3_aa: CASSSPGVGELFF
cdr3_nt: TGTGCCAGCAGCTCTCCTGGGGTCGGGGAGCTGTTTTTT

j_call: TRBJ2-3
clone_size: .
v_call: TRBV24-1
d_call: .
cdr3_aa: CATSAVQTSTDTQYF
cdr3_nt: TGTGCCACCAGTGCCGTACAGACTAGCACAGATACGCAGTATTTT

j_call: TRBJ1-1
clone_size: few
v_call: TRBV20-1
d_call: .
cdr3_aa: CSARGGDIEAFF
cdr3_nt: TGCAGTGCTAGGGGAGGGGATATTGAAGCTTTCTTT

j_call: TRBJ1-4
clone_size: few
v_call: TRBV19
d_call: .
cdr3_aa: CASTTGPGGKLFF
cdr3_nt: TGTGCCAGTACCACAGGACCGGGCGGAAAACTGTTTTTT

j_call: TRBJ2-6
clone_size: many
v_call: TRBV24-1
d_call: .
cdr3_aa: CATSGGTVISGANVLTF
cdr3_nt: TGTGCCACCAGTGGCGGGACAGTTATCTCTGGGGCCAACGTCCTGACTTTC

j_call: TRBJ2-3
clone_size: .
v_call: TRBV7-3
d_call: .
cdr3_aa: CASSLRGRGGTDTQYF
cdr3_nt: TGTGCCAGCAGCTTAAGGGGCAGGGGTGGCACAGATACGCAGTATTTT

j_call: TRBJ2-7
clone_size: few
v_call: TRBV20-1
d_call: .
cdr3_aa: CSATRTNYEQYF
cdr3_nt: TGCAGTGCCACAAGGACCAACTACGAGCAGTACTTC

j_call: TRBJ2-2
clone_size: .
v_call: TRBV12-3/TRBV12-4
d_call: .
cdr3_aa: CASLTRGLLFNTGELFF
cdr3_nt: TGTGCCAGCCTCACAAGAGGGCTCCTTTTTAACACCGGGGAGCTGTTTTTT

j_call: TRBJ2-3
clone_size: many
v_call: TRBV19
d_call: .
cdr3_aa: CASTISASYTDTQYF
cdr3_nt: TGTGCCAGTACGATCTCAGCTTCCTACACAGATACGCAGTATTTT

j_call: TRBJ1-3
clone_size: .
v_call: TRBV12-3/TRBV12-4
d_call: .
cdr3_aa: CASSFFGGGNTIYF
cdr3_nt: TGTGCCAGCAGTTTCTTTGGGGGGGGAAACACCATATATTTT

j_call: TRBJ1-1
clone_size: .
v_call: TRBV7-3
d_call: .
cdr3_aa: CATGRDMNTEAFF
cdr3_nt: TGTGCCACCGGACGGGACATGAACACTGAAGCTTTCTTT

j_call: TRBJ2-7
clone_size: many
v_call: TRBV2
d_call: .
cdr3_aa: CASSSPTGSSYEQYF
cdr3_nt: TGTGCCAGCAGTAGCCCGACGGGGAGCTCCTACGAGCAGTACTTC

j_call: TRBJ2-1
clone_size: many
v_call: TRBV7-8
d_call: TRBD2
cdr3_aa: CASSFLVAGGPHNEQFF
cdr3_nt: TGTGCCAGCAGCTTTTTGGTAGCGGGAGGACCCCACAATGAGCAGTTCTTC

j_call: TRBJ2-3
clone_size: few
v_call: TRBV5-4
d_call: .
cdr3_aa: CASSADSSRTDTQYF
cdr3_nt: TGTGCCAGCAGCGCGGACTCCAGTCGCACAGATACGCAGTATTTT